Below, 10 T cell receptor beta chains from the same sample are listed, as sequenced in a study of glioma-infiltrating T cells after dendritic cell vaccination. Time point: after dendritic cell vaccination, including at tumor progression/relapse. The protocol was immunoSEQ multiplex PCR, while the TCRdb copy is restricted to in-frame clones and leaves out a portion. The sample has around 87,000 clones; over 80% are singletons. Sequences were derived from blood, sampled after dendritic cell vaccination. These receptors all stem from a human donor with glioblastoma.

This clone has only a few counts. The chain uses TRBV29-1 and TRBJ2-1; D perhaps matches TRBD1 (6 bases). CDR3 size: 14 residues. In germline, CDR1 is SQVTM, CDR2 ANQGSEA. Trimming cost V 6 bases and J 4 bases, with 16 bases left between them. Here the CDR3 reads CSVPPGRGYNEQFF. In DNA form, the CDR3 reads TGCAGCGTCCCTCCCGGCAGGGGATACAATGAGCAGTTCTTC.

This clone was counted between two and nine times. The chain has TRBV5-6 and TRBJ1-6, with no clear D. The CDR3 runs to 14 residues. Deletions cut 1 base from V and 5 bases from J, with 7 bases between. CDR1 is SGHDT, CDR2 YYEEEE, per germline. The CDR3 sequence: CASSLKQHNSPLHF. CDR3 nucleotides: TGTGCCAGCAGCTTGAAACAGCATAATTCACCCCTCCACTTT. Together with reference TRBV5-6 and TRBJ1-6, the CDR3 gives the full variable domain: DAGVTQSPTHLIKTRGQQVTLRCSPKSGHDTVSWYQQALGQGPQFIFQYYEEEERQRGNFPDRFSGHQFPNYSSELNVNALLLGDSALYLCASSLKQHNSPLHFGNGTRLTVT.

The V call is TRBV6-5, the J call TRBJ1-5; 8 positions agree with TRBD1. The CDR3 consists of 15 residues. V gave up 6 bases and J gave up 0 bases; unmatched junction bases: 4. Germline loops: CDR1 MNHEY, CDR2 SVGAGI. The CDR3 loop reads CASSPTGGSNQPQHF. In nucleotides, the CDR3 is TGTGCCAGCAGCCCCACAGGGGGTAGCAATCAGCCCCAGCATTTT.

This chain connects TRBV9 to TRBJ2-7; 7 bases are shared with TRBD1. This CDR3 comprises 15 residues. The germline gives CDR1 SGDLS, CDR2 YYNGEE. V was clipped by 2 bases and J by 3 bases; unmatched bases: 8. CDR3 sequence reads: CASSVSPRQGYEQYF. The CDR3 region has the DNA TGTGCCAGCAGCGTGTCCCCCCGACAGGGCTACGAGCAGTACTTC.

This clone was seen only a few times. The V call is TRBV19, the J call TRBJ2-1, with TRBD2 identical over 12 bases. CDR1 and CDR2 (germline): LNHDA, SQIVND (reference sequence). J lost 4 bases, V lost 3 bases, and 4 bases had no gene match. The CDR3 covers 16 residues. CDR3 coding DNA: TGTGCCAGTAGTATGGGAGGACTAGCGGGGTACAATGAGCAGTTCTTC. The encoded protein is CASSMGGLAGYNEQFF.

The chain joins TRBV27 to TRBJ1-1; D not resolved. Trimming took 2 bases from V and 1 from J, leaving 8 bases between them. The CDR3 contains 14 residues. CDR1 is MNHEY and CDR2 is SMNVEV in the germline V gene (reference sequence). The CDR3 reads CASSLGRENTEAFF. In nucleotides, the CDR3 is TGTGCCAGCAGTTTAGGACGGGAGAACACTGAAGCTTTCTTT.

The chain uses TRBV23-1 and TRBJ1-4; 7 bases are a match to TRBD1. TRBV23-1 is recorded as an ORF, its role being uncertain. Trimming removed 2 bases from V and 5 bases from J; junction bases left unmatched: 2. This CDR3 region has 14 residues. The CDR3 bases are TGCGCCAGCAGTCAACGACAGGGAAATGAAAAACTGTTTTTT. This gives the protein CASSQRQGNEKLFF.

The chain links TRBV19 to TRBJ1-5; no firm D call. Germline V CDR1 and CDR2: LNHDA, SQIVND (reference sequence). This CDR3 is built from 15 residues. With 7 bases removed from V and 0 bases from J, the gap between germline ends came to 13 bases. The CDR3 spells CASKDLETSNQPQHF. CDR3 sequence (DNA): TGTGCCAGTAAGGATCTGGAGACTAGCAATCAGCCCCAGCATTTT.

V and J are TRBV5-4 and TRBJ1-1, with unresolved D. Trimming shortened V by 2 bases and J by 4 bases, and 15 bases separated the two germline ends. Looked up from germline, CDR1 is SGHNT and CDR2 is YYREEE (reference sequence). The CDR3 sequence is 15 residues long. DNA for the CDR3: TGTGCCAGCAGCTTAGACCGGGATACCGGCACTGAAGCTTTCTTT. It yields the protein CASSLDRDTGTEAFF.

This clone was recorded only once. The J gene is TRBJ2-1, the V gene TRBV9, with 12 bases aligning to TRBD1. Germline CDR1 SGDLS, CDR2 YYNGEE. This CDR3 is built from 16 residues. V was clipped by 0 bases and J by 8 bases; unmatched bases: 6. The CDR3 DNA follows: TGTGCCAGCAGCGTAGGGGGACAGGGGGCGATCGATGAGCAGTTCTTC. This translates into CASSVGGQGAIDEQFF.